This T cell receptor beta chain comes out of a study of control samples from healthy donors and cancer patients. Method: immunoSEQ multiplex PCR; TCRdb's copy keeps in-frame clones and lacks some. The table has 250,000 to 300,000 clones, over 75% seen once. The CDR3 contains 13 residues. Trimming shortened V by 3 bases and J by 0 bases, and 5 bases separated the two germline ends. Germline CDR1 and CDR2: SGDLS and YYNGEE. V gene TRBV9 combines with J gene TRBJ2-3; D remains unclear. Source material: PBMCs. The TCR comes from a woman aged 55-70 years with lung cancer. CDR3 region: CASSGTSTDTQYF. CDR3 in DNA: TGTGCCAGCAGCGGAACTAGCACAGATACGCAGTATTTT.